This TCR beta chain was captured by sequencing in a study of cytomegalovirus exposure and HLA in healthy donors. Study in general: Earlier, 150 million to 200 million T cells were analyzed, and 90 million to 120 million unique TCR beta sequences were found among them.

The primer mix had 60 Vbeta and 13 Jbeta primers. Generated by immunoSEQ multiplex PCR, the TCRdb table keeps only in-frame clones and is missing some. This repertoire includes about 130,000 clones. Study results and limitations: The study recorded 160 or so TCR beta chains that were cytomegalovirus-associated. HLA allele associations emerged for 15,000 to 20,000 TCR beta sequences in a later analysis, at 0.05 false discovery rate. Confirmation in vitro established that three CMV-associated chains were specific for CMV antigens.

Turning to this clone: The antigen is unknown.

The V segment lost 4 bases and the J segment 4 bases; nucleotides outside the gene matches: 6. The CDR3 is made up of 15 amino acids. Germline CDR1 is LGHNA and CDR2 is YSLEER. This clonotype was obtained from a man aged 25-45 years in good health and CMV-seronegative. Sequencing was performed on PBMCs. The chain carries TRBV4-3 and TRBJ2-5; 10 bases agree with TRBD2. CDR3 in DNA: TGCGCCAGCAGCCCTAGCGGGAGTGCTGGAGAGACCCAGTACTTC. Its protein product is CASSPSGSAGETQYF.